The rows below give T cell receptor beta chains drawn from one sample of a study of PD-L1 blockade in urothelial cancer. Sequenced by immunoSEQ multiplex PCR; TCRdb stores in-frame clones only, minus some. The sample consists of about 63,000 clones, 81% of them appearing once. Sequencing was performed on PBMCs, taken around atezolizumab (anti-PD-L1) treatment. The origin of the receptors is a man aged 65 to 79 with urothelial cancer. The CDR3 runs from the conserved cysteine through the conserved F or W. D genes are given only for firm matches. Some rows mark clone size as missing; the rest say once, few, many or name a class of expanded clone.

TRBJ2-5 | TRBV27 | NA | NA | TGTGCCAGCGCAAACACTAGGGCTGAGACCCAGTACTTC | CASANTRAETQYF
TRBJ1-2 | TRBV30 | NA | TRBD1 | TGTGCCTGGGCCAGGGGGAACTATGGCTACACCTTC | CAWARGNYGYTF
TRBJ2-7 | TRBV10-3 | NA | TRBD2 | TGTGCCATCGGATACTCATATGGGACTAGCGGGGCGAGCTCCTACGAGCAGTACTTC | CAIGYSYGTSGASSYEQYF
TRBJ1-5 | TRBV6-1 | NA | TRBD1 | TGTGCCAGCAGTGAAGGGACAGGGGTTCTCAATCAGCCCCAGCATTTT | CASSEGTGVLNQPQHF
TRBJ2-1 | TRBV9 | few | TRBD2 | TGTGCCAGCAGCGAGGAGACTAGCGGGGGCCTTGGGGGTTGGAATGAGCAGTTCTTC | CASSEETSGGLGGWNEQFF
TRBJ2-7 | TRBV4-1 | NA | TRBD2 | TGCGCCAGCAGCCAAGACGGGCTAGCGGGCGCGTTTTTGTACTTC | CASSQDGLAGAFLYF
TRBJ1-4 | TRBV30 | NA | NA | TGTGCCTGGAGCGGAACAGGGACAACTAATGAAAAACTGTTTTTT | CAWSGTGTTNEKLFF
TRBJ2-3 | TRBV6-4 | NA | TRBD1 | TGTGCCGGAACCAGACAGGGTCATAGCACAGATACGCAGTATTTT | CAGTRQGHSTDTQYF
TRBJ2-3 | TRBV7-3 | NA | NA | TGTGCCAGCAGCTTACCACTAGATACGCAGTATTTT | CASSLPLDTQYF
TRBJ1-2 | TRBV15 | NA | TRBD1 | TGTGCCACCAGCAGTCCCGGGACAGACTTACGAATTTACTATGGCTACACCTTC | CATSSPGTDLRIYYGYTF
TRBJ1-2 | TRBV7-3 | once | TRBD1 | TGTGCCAGCAGCCTAGACAGGGGGAGTAGCTACACCTTC | CASSLDRGSSYTF
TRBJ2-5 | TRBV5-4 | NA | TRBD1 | TGTGCCAGCAGCGAGGGACAGCAAGAGACCCAGTACTTC | CASSEGQQETQYF
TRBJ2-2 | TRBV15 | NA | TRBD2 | TGTGCCACCAGCAGACTAGCGGGAGACACCGGGGAGCTGTTTTTT | CATSRLAGDTGELFF
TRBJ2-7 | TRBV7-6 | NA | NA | TGTGCCAGCAGCTTAGCGGCGGGCCATGCCTACGAGCAGTACTTC | CASSLAAGHAYEQYF
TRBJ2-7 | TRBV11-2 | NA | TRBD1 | TGTGCCAGCAGGCCCCTCCAGGGGGCCATTCGCGGCGAGCAGTACTTC | CASRPLQGAIRGEQYF
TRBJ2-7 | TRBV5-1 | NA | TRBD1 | TGCGCCAGCAGCTTGTCAGGACAGGGGGCCGACGAGCAGTACTTC | CASSLSGQGADEQYF
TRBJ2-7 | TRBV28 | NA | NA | TGTGCCAGCACCCAAGCAGGGTCTCTTGCCCACGAGCAGTACTTC | CASTQAGSLAHEQYF
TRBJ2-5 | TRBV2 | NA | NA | TGTGCCAGCAGTGAAGCGCCGGCAGGGGGAGGAGAGACCCAGTACTTC | CASSEAPAGGGETQYF
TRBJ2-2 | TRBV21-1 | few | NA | TGTGCCAGCAGCACCTCGGACACCTACACCGGGGAGCTGTTTTTT | CASSTSDTYTGELFF
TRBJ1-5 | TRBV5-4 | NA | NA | TGTGCCAGCAGCCAAGAGTATGATGGCAATCAGCCCCAGCATTTT | CASSQEYDGNQPQHF
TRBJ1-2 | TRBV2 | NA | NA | TGTGCCAGCAGTGAAAGGAACAGACCGGAACATGGCTACACCTTC | CASSERNRPEHGYTF
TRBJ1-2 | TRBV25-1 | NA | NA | TGTGCCAGTGGACAGAACTATGGCTACACCTTC | CASGQNYGYTF
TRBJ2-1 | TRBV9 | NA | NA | TGTGCCAGCAGCTTTGGCGGGACCCAGAACAATGAGCAGTTCTTC | CASSFGGTQNNEQFF
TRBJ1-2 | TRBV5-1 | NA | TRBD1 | TGCGCCAGCAGCTCCAATTCAGGGGGGAGCGGCTACACCTTC | CASSSNSGGSGYTF
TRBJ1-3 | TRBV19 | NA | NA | TGTGCCAGTAGCAAAAGACAGGCTGGAAACACCATATATTTT | CASSKRQAGNTIYF
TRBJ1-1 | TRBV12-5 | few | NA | TGTGCTAGTGGTTTGGCCCGGAACACTGAAGCTTTCTTT | CASGLARNTEAFF
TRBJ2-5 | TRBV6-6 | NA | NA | TGTGCCAGCATCAAGATAAAGGGGGACGGAGAGACCCAGTACTTC | CASIKIKGDGETQYF
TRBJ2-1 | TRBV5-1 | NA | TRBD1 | TGCGCCAGCAGCCTTCTAGGGACAGACTACAATGAGCAGTTCTTC | CASSLLGTDYNEQFF
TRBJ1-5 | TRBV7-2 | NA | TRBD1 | TGTGCCAGCAGCTTCGACAGGGGAGCGTATAGCAATCAGCCCCAGCATTTT | CASSFDRGAYSNQPQHF
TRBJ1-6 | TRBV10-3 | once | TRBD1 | TGTGCCATCAGTGAGTCGACAGGGGGCTCACCCCTCCACTTT | CAISESTGGSPLHF
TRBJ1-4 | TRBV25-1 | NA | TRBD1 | TGTGCCAGCAGTGGAACCAGGGGGCGGGGGGAAAAACTGTTTTTT | CASSGTRGRGEKLFF
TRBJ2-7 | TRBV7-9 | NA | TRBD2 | TGTGCCAGCAGCCCCGGACTAGCGGGAGGCGAGCAGTACTTC | CASSPGLAGGEQYF
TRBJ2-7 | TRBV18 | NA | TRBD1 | TGTGCCAGCTCGTTCGGGACAGCCAGCTCCTACGAGCAGTACTTC | CASSFGTASSYEQYF
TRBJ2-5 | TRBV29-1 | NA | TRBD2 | TGCAGCGTCTGGACTAGCGGAGGGGAAGAGACCCAGTACTTC | CSVWTSGGEETQYF
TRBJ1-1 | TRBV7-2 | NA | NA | TGTGCCAGCAGCTATGGACAGCAAGCTTTCTTT | CASSYGQQAFF
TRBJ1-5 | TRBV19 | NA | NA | TGTGCCAGTAGTATAGGACTCCTCCGGGGAAGGGATCAGCCCCAGCATTTT | CASSIGLLRGRDQPQHF
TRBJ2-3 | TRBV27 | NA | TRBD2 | TGTGCCAGCAGACCGGGGACTAGCGGATACACAGATACGCAGTATTTT | CASRPGTSGYTDTQYF
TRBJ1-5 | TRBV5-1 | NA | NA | TGCGCCAGCAGCAGAACAGGGTTTGGAAATCAGCCCCAGCATTTT | CASSRTGFGNQPQHF
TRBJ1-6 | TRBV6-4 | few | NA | TGTGCCAGCAGCCACAGGGTGGATTCACCCCTCCACTTT | CASSHRVDSPLHF
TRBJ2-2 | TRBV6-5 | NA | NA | TGTGCCAGCAGAGGCAGGACAGCGAACACCGGGGAGCTGTTTTTT | CASRGRTANTGELFF
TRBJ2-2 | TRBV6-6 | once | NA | TGTGCCAGCAGTTACTCCAGAACAGGGTCCCCCGGGGAGCTGTTTTTT | CASSYSRTGSPGELFF
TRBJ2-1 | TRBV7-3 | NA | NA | TGTGCCAGCAGCTTCCCAGACAATGAGCAGTTCTTC | CASSFPDNEQFF
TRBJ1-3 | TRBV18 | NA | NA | TGTGCCAGCTCACCAACTTTGCCTCGGACAGCCAACACCATATATTTT | CASSPTLPRTANTIYF
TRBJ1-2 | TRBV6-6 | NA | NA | TGTGCCAGCAACCTGAGGCAGGGGCCATCTAACTATGGCTACACCTTC | CASNLRQGPSNYGYTF
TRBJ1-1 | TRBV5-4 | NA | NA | TGTGCCAGCAGCTTGAGTAAGGGGGTGAACACTGAAGCTTTCTTT | CASSLSKGVNTEAFF
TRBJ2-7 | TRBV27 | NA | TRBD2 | TGTGCCACCCCGACTAGCGCATACGAGCAGTACTTC | CATPTSAYEQYF
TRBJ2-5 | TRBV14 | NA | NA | TGTGCCAGCAGCCAAGATTTAGAGGAGACCCAGTACTTC | CASSQDLEETQYF
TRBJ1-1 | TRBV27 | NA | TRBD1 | TGTGCCAGCAGTTTAAGACAGGGCTCTGAAGCTTTCTTT | CASSLRQGSEAFF
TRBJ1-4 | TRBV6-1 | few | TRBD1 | TGTGCCAGCAGTGAGTGGGGACAGGCAACTAATGAAAAACTGTTTTTT | CASSEWGQATNEKLFF
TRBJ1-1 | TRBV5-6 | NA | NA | TGTGCCAGCAGCGACATCCTAAGCACTGAAGCTTTCTTT | CASSDILSTEAFF
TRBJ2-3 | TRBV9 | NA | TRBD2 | TGTGCCAGCAGCGTAAGGGGGTTCGACGGGAGGGTCCCAGATACGCAGTATTTT | CASSVRGFDGRVPDTQYF
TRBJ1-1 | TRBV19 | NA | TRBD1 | TGTGCCAGTAGTCCCAGACAGGGTCGGACTGAAGCTTTCTTT | CASSPRQGRTEAFF